This T cell receptor (beta chain) came from a study of blood T cell repertoires in COVID-19. Study at large: Collection of acute and convalescent COVID-19 samples took place in the United States, Italy and Spain. The analysed material was cDNA or gDNA that came from T cells, B-cell-depleted T cells, or PBMCs.

Deletions cut 6 bases from V and 7 bases from J, with 18 bases between. This CDR3 comprises 13 residues. Germline CDR1 SQVTM, CDR2 ANQGSEA. In the source study's methods: Counts of nucleated cells, estimated from reference gene primer amplification, were obtained. This table comes from immunoSEQ multiplex PCR, and its TCRdb copy is limited to in-frame clones, with some not included. V and J calls and clone size are as listed in that table; D and trimming were resolved from the DNA. The sample holds under 150,000 clones, about 80% seen once. This receptor was taken from a human donor in a cohort sampled during active COVID-19. J is TRBJ2-5 and V is TRBV29-1, with D perhaps matching TRBD1 (6 bases). Input material: peripheral blood. CDR3 nucleotides: TGCAGCGTGATTACAGGGCCCTCGGGGACCCAGTACTTC. Translated: CSVITGPSGTQYF. Complete variable domain (other parts from reference TRBV29-1 and TRBJ2-5): SAVISQKPSRDICQRGTSLTIQCQVDSQVTMMFWYRQQPGQSLTLIATANQGSEATYESGFVIDKFPISRPNLTFSTLTVSNMSPEDSSIYLCSVITGPSGTQYFGPGTRLLVL.